The rows below give T cell receptor beta chains drawn from one sample of a study of T-cell reconstitution after alpha-beta-depleted transplantation in children. TCRdb redid the calling of the PCR reads with MiXCR, one entry per CDR3 protein. The top ten clones hold approximately 5% of a sample with about 870,000 distinct CDR3 sequences, 16% of them seen once. This specimen consisted of PBMCs, mostly from graft donor cells, obtained 360 days after TCRalphabeta/CD19-depleted stem cell transplant. All receptors derive from a male patient younger than 18 who had a stem cell transplant for acute lymphoblastic leukemia, so the T cells may come from the graft donor. Each CDR3 is given with its conserved first and last residue. The D gene is left open where the match is weak. Expanded clones are given a class, and other clones once, few, many or no size at all.

j_call	clone_size	d_call	v_call	cdr3_aa	cdr3_nt
TRBJ2-1	.	.	TRBV12-3/TRBV12-4	CASSLRGARYNEQFF	TGTGCCAGCAGTTTGAGGGGGGCCAGATACAATGAGCAGTTCTTC
TRBJ2-5	.	TRBD2	TRBV12-3/TRBV12-4	CASSLVTSVETQYF	TGTGCCAGCAGTTTAGTGACTAGCGTAGAGACCCAGTACTTC
TRBJ2-7	.	.	TRBV10-3	CAISESMRAYEQYF	TGTGCCATCAGTGAGTCTATGAGGGCCTACGAGCAGTACTTC
TRBJ2-5	.	.	TRBV11-2	CASSPGRRGQYF	TGTGCCAGCAGCCCTGGCAGGAGGGGCCAGTACTTC
TRBJ2-1	many	TRBD2	TRBV9	CASSVGLAGNNEQFF	TGTGCCAGCAGCGTCGGACTAGCGGGAAACAATGAGCAGTTCTTC
TRBJ1-5	many	.	TRBV10-3	CAISDPRYRVNQPQHF	TGTGCCATCAGTGACCCTAGGTACAGGGTAAATCAGCCCCAGCATTTT
TRBJ2-1	few	TRBD2	TRBV20-1	CCVTSLAGGPDNEQFF	TGCTGTGTGACCAGTCTAGCGGGAGGGCCGGACAATGAGCAGTTCTTC
TRBJ2-5	few	.	TRBV7-2	CASSPNRGIETQYF	TGTGCCAGCAGCCCGAATAGGGGGATAGAGACCCAGTACTTC
TRBJ2-7	few	.	TRBV2	CASSETGRGILHEQYF	TGTGCCAGCAGTGAAACGGGACGGGGAATACTTCACGAGCAGTACTTC
TRBJ2-5	few	.	TRBV12-3/TRBV12-4	CASSFPGTQETQYF	TGTGCCAGCAGTTTTCCAGGGACACAAGAGACCCAGTACTTC
TRBJ2-6	.	.	TRBV20-1	CSASALQGANVLTF	TGCAGTGCTAGTGCCTTACAGGGAGCCAACGTCCTGACTTTC
TRBJ2-6	.	.	TRBV5-1	CASSLTQGNAGANVLTF	TGCGCCAGCAGCTTGACACAGGGTAACGCTGGGGCCAACGTCCTGACTTTC
TRBJ2-1	.	TRBD1	TRBV7-8	CASSSHGTAELSSYNEQFF	TGTGCCAGCAGCTCTCACGGGACAGCAGAACTGAGCTCCTACAATGAGCAGTTCTTC
TRBJ2-2	few	TRBD2	TRBV25-1	CASSHSLAGTGELFF	TGTGCCAGCAGTCACTCCCTAGCGGGTACCGGGGAGCTGTTTTTT
TRBJ2-1	few	.	TRBV3-1	CASSQRVDEQFF	TGTGCCAGCAGCCAACGAGTCGATGAGCAGTTCTTC
TRBJ1-3	.	TRBD1	TRBV27	CASRRQGGSGNTIYF	TGTGCCAGCCGTAGACAGGGGGGATCTGGAAACACCATATATTTT
TRBJ1-1	few	.	TRBV5-1	CASRKTGRPEAFF	TGCGCCAGCAGAAAAACAGGTCGGCCTGAAGCTTTCTTT
TRBJ1-2	.	.	TRBV27	CASSPAGQPYGYTF	TGTGCCAGCAGTCCCGCTGGACAGCCCTATGGCTACACCTTC
TRBJ2-3	.	.	TRBV4-1	CASSPYRQNTQYF	TGCGCCAGCAGCCCGTACCGACAGAATACGCAGTATTTT
TRBJ1-1	.	TRBD1	TRBV27	CASSFQGAGTEAFF	TGTGCCAGCAGTTTCCAGGGGGCTGGAACTGAAGCTTTCTTT
TRBJ2-2	few	.	TRBV5-5	CASSWRGEGELFF	TGTGCCAGCAGCTGGAGGGGGGAAGGGGAGCTGTTTTTT
TRBJ2-1	many	TRBD2	TRBV9	CASSVGTSGYNEQFF	TGTGCCAGCAGCGTAGGGACTAGCGGTTACAATGAGCAGTTCTTC
TRBJ2-3	few	.	TRBV7-9	CASRSPGAVRTDTQYF	TGTGCCAGCAGATCACCGGGGGCCGTGAGAACAGATACGCAGTATTTT
TRBJ1-1	many	.	TRBV5-1	CASSFSGNTEAFF	TGTGCCAGCAGTTTTTCGGGGAACACTGAAGCTTTCTTT
TRBJ2-7	few	.	TRBV5-5	CASSLRLFLYEQYF	TGTGCCAGCAGCTTGAGACTATTTCTATACGAGCAGTACTTC
TRBJ2-5	many	.	TRBV29-1	CSVVDWQETQYF	TGCAGCGTTGTTGACTGGCAAGAGACCCAGTACTTC
TRBJ2-2	.	TRBD2	TRBV6-4	CASSLLAGMNTGELFF	TGTGCCAGCAGCCTCTTAGCGGGAATGAACACCGGGGAGCTGTTTTTT
TRBJ1-1	.	.	TRBV3-1	CASAPTDMNTEAFF	TGTGCCAGCGCCCCGACTGACATGAACACTGAAGCTTTCTTT
TRBJ2-7	few	.	TRBV6-2/TRBV6-3	CASSDRYANEQYF	TGTGCCAGCAGTGACCGTTACGCTAACGAGCAGTACTTC
TRBJ2-5	.	.	TRBV11-2	CASSLSSATGGRETQYF	TGTGCCAGCAGCTTAAGTTCCGCGACGGGGGGCCGGGAGACCCAGTACTTC